This TCR beta chain was obtained from a study of early T cells in non-severe SARS-CoV-2 infection. Study at large: The chains were unpaired, and the sequenced material was bulk RNA from unsorted whole blood.

This clonotype was observed at least ten times. Germline CDR1 reads SGHTA; CDR2 reads FQGNSA. This CDR3 comprises 15 residues. V was pared by 1 base and J by 9 bases, with 13 bases between. TCRdb re-called the 5' RACE reads through MiXCR, storing one row per CDR3 protein. The table shows some 57,000 distinct CDR3 sequences, with roughly an eighth occurring only once. The sample comprised whole blood. This TCR was sampled from an adult who was a healthcare worker with PCR-confirmed SARS-CoV-2 infection or an uninfected control (not recorded which). The chain combines TRBV7-2 with TRBJ1-6; perhaps TRBD1 as D (5 bases). Written as DNA, the CDR3 is TGTGCCAGCAGCTTAGTCCCAGGGCTCGGTTCACCCCTCCACTTT. As protein: CASSLVPGLGSPLHF.